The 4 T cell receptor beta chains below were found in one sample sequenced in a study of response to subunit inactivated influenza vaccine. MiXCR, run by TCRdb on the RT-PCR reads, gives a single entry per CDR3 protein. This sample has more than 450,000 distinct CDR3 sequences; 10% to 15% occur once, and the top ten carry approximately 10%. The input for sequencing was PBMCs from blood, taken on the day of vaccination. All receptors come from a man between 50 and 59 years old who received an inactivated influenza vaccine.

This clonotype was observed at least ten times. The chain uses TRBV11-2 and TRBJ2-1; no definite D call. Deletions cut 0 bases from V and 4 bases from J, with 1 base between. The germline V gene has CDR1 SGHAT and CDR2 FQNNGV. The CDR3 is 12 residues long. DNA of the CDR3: TGTGCCAGCAGCTTAGAGTACAATGAGCAGTTCTTC. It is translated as CASSLEYNEQFF.

In nucleotides, the CDR3 is TGTGCCAGCTCACCACCTGGGACAGGGGATTACACCATATATTTT. This sequence encodes CASSPPGTGDYTIYF. This chain joins TRBV18 and TRBJ1-3; TRBD1 aligns across 10 bases. Germline trimming cut 0 bases from V and 8 bases from J; bases unmatched to any gene: 4. Germline loops: CDR1 KGHSH, CDR2 LQKENI. The CDR3 is made up of 15 amino acids.

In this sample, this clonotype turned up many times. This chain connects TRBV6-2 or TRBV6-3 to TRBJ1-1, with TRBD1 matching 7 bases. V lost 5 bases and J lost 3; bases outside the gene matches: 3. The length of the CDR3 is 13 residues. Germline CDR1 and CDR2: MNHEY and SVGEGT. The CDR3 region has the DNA TGTGCCAGCAGTGCGACAGGGTACACTGAAGCTTTCTTT. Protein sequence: CASSATGYTEAFF.

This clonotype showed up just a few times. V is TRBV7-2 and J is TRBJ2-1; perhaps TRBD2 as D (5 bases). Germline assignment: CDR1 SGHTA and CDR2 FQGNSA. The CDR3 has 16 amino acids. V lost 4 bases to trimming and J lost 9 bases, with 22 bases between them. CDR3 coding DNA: TGTGCCAGCAGCTCAGAGGCGGCTTCCGGGATGGGTGAGCAGTTCTTC. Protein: CASSSEAASGMGEQFF.